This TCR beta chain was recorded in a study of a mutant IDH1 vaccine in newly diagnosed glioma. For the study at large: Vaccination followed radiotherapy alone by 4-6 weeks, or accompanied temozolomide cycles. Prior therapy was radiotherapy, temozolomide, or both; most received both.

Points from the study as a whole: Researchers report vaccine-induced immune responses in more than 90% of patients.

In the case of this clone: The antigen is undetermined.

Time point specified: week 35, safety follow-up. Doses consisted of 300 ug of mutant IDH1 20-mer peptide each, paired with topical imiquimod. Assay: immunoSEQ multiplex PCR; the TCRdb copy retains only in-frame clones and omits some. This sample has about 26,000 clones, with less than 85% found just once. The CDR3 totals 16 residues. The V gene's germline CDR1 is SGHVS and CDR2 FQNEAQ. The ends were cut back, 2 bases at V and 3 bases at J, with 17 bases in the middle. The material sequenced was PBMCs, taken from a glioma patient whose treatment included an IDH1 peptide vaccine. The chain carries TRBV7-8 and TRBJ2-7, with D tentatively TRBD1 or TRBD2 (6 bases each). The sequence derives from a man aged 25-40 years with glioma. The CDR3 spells CASSLRLGGGSYEQYF. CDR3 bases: TGTGCCAGCAGCTTACGCCTCGGGGGCGGAAGCTACGAGCAGTACTTC.